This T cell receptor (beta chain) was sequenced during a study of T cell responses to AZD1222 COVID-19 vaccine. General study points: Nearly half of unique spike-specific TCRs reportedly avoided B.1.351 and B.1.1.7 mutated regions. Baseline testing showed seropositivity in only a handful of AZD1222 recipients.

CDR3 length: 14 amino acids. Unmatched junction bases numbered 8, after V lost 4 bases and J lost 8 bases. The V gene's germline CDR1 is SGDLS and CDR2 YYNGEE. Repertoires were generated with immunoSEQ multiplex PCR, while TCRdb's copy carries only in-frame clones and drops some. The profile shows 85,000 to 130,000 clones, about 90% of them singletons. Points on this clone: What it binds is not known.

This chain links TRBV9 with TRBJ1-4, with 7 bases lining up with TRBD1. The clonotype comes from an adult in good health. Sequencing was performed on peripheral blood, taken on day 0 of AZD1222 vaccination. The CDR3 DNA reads TGTGCCAGCAGCAAAGGACAGGCGAGGGAAAAACTGTTTTTT. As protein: CASSKGQAREKLFF.